These 18 T cell receptor beta chains originate from one sample sequenced in a study of T cell repertoires in aging, cancer and after chemotherapy. TRB rearrangements spanning V, D and J were amplified using mixed TRB-A/B primers. MiXCR, applied by TCRdb to the multiplex PCR reads, yields one record per CDR3 protein. The sample includes 7,900 or so distinct CDR3 sequences, roughly 32% of them seen just once. Peripheral blood genomic DNA, not sorted cells or RNA, was the template. Material: blood. The receptors come from a human donor in good health.

V gene TRBV28 combines with J gene TRBJ2-7; tentative D call: TRBD2 (5 bases). V gave up 6 bases and J gave up 3 bases, with 18 bases separating them. CDR3 length equals 15 residues. Germline assignment: CDR1 MDHEN and CDR2 SYDVKM. CDR3 protein: CASRRLEGRIYEQYF. In nucleotides, the CDR3 is TGTGCCAGCAGGCGTCTCGAGGGCAGGATCTACGAGCAGTACTTC.

This clonotype is classed as medium-sized. V is TRBV29-1 and J is TRBJ2-1, with a tentative D call TRBD2 (5 bases). The CDR3 length is 12 residues. V shed 3 bases and J shed 8 bases, with 11 bases lying between them. CDR1 SQVTM and CDR2 ANQGSEA come from the germline V gene. The CDR3 DNA follows: TGCAGCGTTGATAGAGGGAACGATGAGCAGTTCTTC. Translated, it gives CSVDRGNDEQFF.

The gene calls are TRBV12-3 or TRBV12-4 and TRBJ1-3; D remains unclear. V shed 2 bases and J shed 2 bases, with 10 bases lying between them. This CDR3 spans 15 amino acids. The CDR3 spells CASSLTAVAGNTIYF. The CDR3 DNA reads TGTGCCAGCAGTTTAACGGCAGTCGCTGGAAACACCATATATTTT.

The J gene is TRBJ2-2, the V gene TRBV6-1; 8 bases fit TRBD2. The CDR3 totals 15 residues. CDR1 is MNHNS, CDR2 SASEGT, per germline. Trimming took 0 bases from V and 8 from J; bases not matched to a gene: 5. The DNA of the CDR3 is TGTGCCAGCAGTGAAGCCGGCGGGGGGTCTGGGGAGCTGTTTTTT. It is translated as CASSEAGGGSGELFF.

The chain recombines TRBV6-1 with TRBJ2-2; a weak D match, TRBD2 (5 bases). Germline CDR1 and CDR2: MNHNS and SASEGT. The CDR3 length is 14 residues. Trimming stripped 5 bases from V and 5 bases from J, with 12 bases between. The CDR3 bases are TGTGCCAGCAGTTGGGTCACGGGGACCGGGGAGCTGTTTTTT. It is translated as CASSWVTGTGELFF.

The chain joins TRBV20-1 to TRBJ2-1, with TRBD2 identical over 9 bases. The J call may be faulty, since TRBJ2-5 better matches the DNA end. Germline V gene sequence: CDR1 DFQATT, CDR2 SNEGSKA (reference sequence). The CDR3 totals 15 residues. CDR3 sequence: CSARDPNSGRETQYF. The CDR3 bases are TGCAGTGCTAGAGATCCTAATAGCGGGAGAGAGACCCAGTACTTC.

The chain recombines TRBV7-2 with TRBJ2-7; 11 bases are a match to TRBD1. With 1 base clipped from V and 1 base from J, the junction kept 3 bases outside the gene matches. In germline, CDR1 is SGHTA, CDR2 FQGNSA. CDR3 size: 16 residues. The chain's CDR3 is CASSLDGTGGSYEQYF. For the CDR3, the DNA is TGTGCCAGCAGCTTAGACGGGACAGGGGGATCCTACGAGCAGTACTTC.

V gene TRBV19 combines with J gene TRBJ2-7, with D maybe TRBD2 (6 bases). CDR1 LNHDA and CDR2 SQIVND come from the germline V gene (reference sequence). V was pared by 2 bases and J by 6 bases, with 17 bases between. This CDR3 is 15 amino acids long. CDR3 nucleotide sequence: TGTGCCAGTAGTATATGGGGCACTAGCCCCGGCGAGCAGTACTTC. Translated, it gives CASSIWGTSPGEQYF.

This clonotype came up a few times. This sequence joins TRBV7-3 and TRBJ2-5; 9 bases align to TRBD2. The V segment lost 4 bases and the J segment 5 bases; nucleotides outside the gene matches: 8. The CDR3 is made up of 15 amino acids. Per the germline V gene, CDR1 is SGHTA and CDR2 is FQGTGA. As DNA, the CDR3 is TGTGCCAGCAGCTCAGGGACTAGCATTTTGGAGACCCAGTACTTC. Its protein product is CASSSGTSILETQYF.

This chain connects TRBV20-1 to TRBJ1-2; tentative D call: TRBD1 (5 bases). CDR1 is DFQATT, CDR2 SNEGSKA, per germline (reference sequence). The V and J ends lost 5 bases and 2 bases respectively, with 18 bases between them. The CDR3 spans 15 residues. CDR3 nucleotide sequence: TGCAGTGCTTTACGTCCGGGACGGCTAAACTATGGCTACACCTTC. This translates into CSALRPGRLNYGYTF.

V gene TRBV28 combines with J gene TRBJ1-2; D might be TRBD1 (5 bases). The CDR3 contains 14 residues. V lost 5 bases to trimming and J lost 8 bases, with 18 bases between them. The germline V gene encodes CDR1 MDHEN and CDR2 SYDVKM. The CDR3 nucleotides are TGTGCCAGCAGTCGCACGGGACCGTACGCAGGCTACACCTTC. It specifies CASSRTGPYAGYTF.

This clonotype was found a few times. Mismatch with germline at one junction end may stem from a read error. CDR3 coding DNA: TGTGCCACCACTCCCCCTGGCTTC. Residues: CATTPPGF. The chain recombines TRBV7-9 with TRBJ2-7, with D hard to call. The CDR3 is 8 amino acids. CDR1 and CDR2 (germline): SEHNR, FQNEAQ (reference sequence).

This sequence joins TRBV6-5 and TRBJ2-7; 7 positions match TRBD1. V lost 6 bases, J lost 2 bases, and 10 bases stayed unmatched. The CDR3 loop spans 15 amino acids. Germline lookup yields CDR1 MNHEY and CDR2 SVGAGI. CDR3 sequence: CASSLVGQGAYEQYF. CDR3 bases: TGTGCCAGCAGCTTGGTTGGGCAGGGGGCCTACGAGCAGTACTTC.

The gene calls are TRBV24-1 and TRBJ1-4, with TRBD1 matching over 9 bases. In germline, CDR1 is KGHDR, CDR2 SFDVKD. V shed 4 bases and J 8 bases; nucleotides not matched to a gene: 4. The CDR3 length is 14 residues. In DNA, the CDR3 is TGTGCCACCAGTGACTCGGACAGGGGAGAAAAACTGTTTTTT. It yields the protein CATSDSDRGEKLFF.

V gene TRBV7-9 combines with J gene TRBJ2-1, with 8 bases lining up with TRBD2. Germline assignment: CDR1 SEHNR and CDR2 FQNEAQ (reference sequence). J was trimmed by 2 bases and V by 6 bases; bases with no gene match: 6. This CDR3 has 15 amino acids. DNA for the CDR3: TGTGCCAGCAGTTCCGGGACTAGTCCCTACAATGAGCAGTTCTTC. As protein: CASSSGTSPYNEQFF.

This clonotype was counted a few times. The chain is built from TRBV30 and TRBJ1-6, with D hard to call. The CDR3 contains 14 residues. V lost 2 bases to trimming and J lost 7 bases, with 12 bases between them. Germline CDR1 GTSNPN, CDR2 SVGIG (reference sequence). CDR3 sequence: CAWSRVSRNSPLHF. CDR3 in DNA: TGTGCCTGGAGTCGGGTCTCGCGAAATTCACCCCTCCACTTT. Full variable domain (remainder filled in from reference TRBV30 and TRBJ1-6): SQTIHQWPATLVQPVGSPLSLECTVEGTSNPNLYWYRQAAGRGLQLLFYSVGIGQISSEVPQNLSASRPQDRQFILSSKKLLLSDSGFYLCAWSRVSRNSPLHFGNGTRLTVT.

This clonotype is categorized as medium-sized. V and J are TRBV6-5 and TRBJ2-7; D remains ambiguous. Per germline, CDR1 MNHEY and CDR2 SVGAGI. This CDR3 region has 14 residues. The germline V and J ends were trimmed by 2 bases and 0 bases, with 8 bases remaining between them. CDR3 in DNA: TGTGCCAGCAGTTACAGGGATAGCTCCTACGAGCAGTACTTC. Amino acid sequence: CASSYRDSSYEQYF.

The chain employs TRBV20-1 and TRBJ1-1; TRBD1 aligns across 7 bases. Trimming took 6 bases from V and 11 from J; bases not matched to a gene: 21. The germline V gene encodes CDR1 DFQATT and CDR2 SNEGSKA (reference sequence). The CDR3 runs to 15 residues. This chain's CDR3 is CSASPLGQSLRRAFF. Written as DNA, the CDR3 is TGCAGTGCCTCACCTCTGGGACAGTCCCTTCGACGGGCTTTCTTT.